The clone carrying this TCR beta chain was counted only a few times. Sequenced by immunoSEQ multiplex PCR; TCRdb stores in-frame clones only, minus some. The sample lists about 49,000 clones, about 83% occurring once. These data originate in a study of blood T cell repertoires in COVID-19. The sample comprised peripheral blood. The TCR originated in a man in his fifties with acute or convalescent COVID-19.

The CDR3 bases are TGTGCCAGTAATCCCCTAGGGGGGGACAGGATCTCTGGAAACACCATATATTTT. This encodes CASNPLGGDRISGNTIYF. This chain connects TRBV19 to TRBJ1-3, with 8 bases aligning to TRBD1. V trimming: 7 bases; J trimming: 0 bases; junction bases outside the gene matches: 14. The CDR3 has 18 residues. Germline CDR1 is LNHDA and CDR2 is SQIVND (reference sequence).